The 25 T cell receptor beta chains listed next were all sequenced from one sample in a study of breast tumors, draining lymph nodes, adjacent tissues. TCRdb re-derived calls from the multiplex PCR reads in MiXCR, one entry per CDR3 protein. The sample comprises approximately 90,000 distinct CDR3 sequences, approximately 28% of which are singletons, and over 7.5% rests with the top ten. Breast cancer patients provided tissue from their axillary draining lymph nodes. The sample taken for sequencing was axillary lymph node tissue. The source is a female donor with breast cancer. Some clones in this sample may be carry-over from other donors' samples.

In its sample, this clonotype was seen many times. This chain uses TRBV29-1 with TRBJ2-6; TRBD1 might be the D (6 bases). The V gene lost 4 bases and the J gene lost 0 bases, with 13 bases spanning the gap. Germline lookup yields CDR1 SQVTM and CDR2 ANQGSEA. This CDR3 is 16 amino acids long. The CDR3 spells CSVGAGDLSGANVLTF. DNA for the CDR3: TGCAGCGTTGGGGCAGGGGACCTCTCTGGGGCCAACGTCCTGACTTTC.

This clonotype was observed at least ten times. J is TRBJ1-5 and V is TRBV19, with 8 bases identical to TRBD1. Germline lookup yields CDR1 LNHDA and CDR2 SQIVND (reference sequence). This CDR3 region has 14 residues. The V segment lost 7 bases and the J segment 3 bases; nucleotides outside the gene matches: 5. CDR3 sequence reads: CASNRGEANQPQHF. The CDR3 DNA is TGTGCCAGTAACAGGGGGGAGGCCAATCAGCCCCAGCATTTT.

This clonotype was counted many times. The gene calls are TRBV11-2 and TRBJ2-6; D gene uncertain. This CDR3 is 16 amino acids long. V lost 1 base and J lost 0, with 7 bases in between. The V gene's germline CDR1 is SGHAT and CDR2 FQNNGV. In nucleotides, the CDR3 is TGTGCCAGCAGCTTAGTGGACCTCTCTGGGGCCAACGTCCTGACTTTC. This translates into CASSLVDLSGANVLTF.

Many counts were recorded for this clonotype. The genes are TRBV5-1 and TRBJ2-7; D remains ambiguous. V lost 0 bases and J 1 base, leaving 11 bases between the germline ends. The CDR3 totals 15 residues. The germline CDR1 and CDR2 sequences are SGHRS and YFSETQ. This CDR3 is CASSLGLRDSYEQYF. The CDR3 bases are TGCGCCAGCAGCTTGGGGTTAAGGGATTCCTACGAGCAGTACTTC. The variable domain in full, with the rest retrieved from reference TRBV5-1 and TRBJ2-7, is KAGVTQTPRYLIKTRGQQVTLSCSPISGHRSVSWYQQTPGQGLQFLFEYFSETQRNKGNFPGRFSGRQFSNSRSEMNVSTLELGDSALYLCASSLGLRDSYEQYFGPGTRLTVT.

In this sample, this clonotype turned up many times. It may be a read error: a sequence one base away is much more abundant. V is TRBV12-3 or TRBV12-4 and J is TRBJ2-7; no reliable D call. There are 15 residues in the CDR3. V lost 3 bases to trimming and J lost 4 bases, with 16 bases between them. The CDR3 here is CASSFAHGSLYEQYF. As DNA, the CDR3 is TGTGCCAGCAGTTTCGCGCACGGTTCGTTATACGAGCAGTACTTC.

The chain carries TRBV4-1 and TRBJ1-2; tentative D call: TRBD1 (6 bases). The CDR3 sequence is 16 residues long. Germline V gives CDR1 MGHRA, CDR2 YSYEKL. V lost 1 base and J 5 bases, leaving 17 bases between the germline ends. The CDR3 sequence: CASSQGWGHSIYGYTF. The CDR3 nucleotides read TGCGCCAGCAGCCAAGGGTGGGGACACTCAATTTATGGCTACACCTTC.

This clonotype occurred many times. CDR3 region: CSARSSYEQYF. In DNA, the CDR3 is TGCAGTGCTAGGTCCTCCTACGAGCAGTACTTC. V and J are TRBV20-1 and TRBJ2-7; D is ambiguous. V was clipped by 3 bases and J by 0 bases, with 3 bases between them. Germline V gene lookup returns CDR1 DFQATT and CDR2 SNEGSKA (reference sequence). This CDR3 region has 11 residues.

The sample holds many counts of this clonotype. The gene calls are TRBV19 and TRBJ1-5; D unclear. The CDR3 runs to 13 residues. Between the trimmed V and J ends, which lost 4 bases and 7 bases, there was a span of 11 bases. Germline CDR1 and CDR2: LNHDA and SQIVND (reference sequence). The CDR3 loop reads CASSSREMQPQHF. CDR3 nucleotide sequence: TGTGCCAGTAGTAGTAGGGAGATGCAGCCCCAGCATTTT. The whole variable domain, filled in from reference TRBV19 and TRBJ1-5, reads DGGITQSPKYLFRKEGQNVTLSCEQNLNHDAMYWYRQDPGQGLRLIYYSQIVNDFQKGDIAEGYSVSREKKESFPLTVTSAQKNPTAFYLCASSSREMQPQHFGDGTRLSIL.

The rearrangement joins TRBV30 to TRBJ2-3, with 9 bases lining up with TRBD2. The junction had 6 bases not matched to a gene; V was cut back by 0 bases and J by 5 bases. CDR3 size: 15 residues. CDR1 is GTSNPN, CDR2 SVGIG, per germline (reference sequence). The CDR3 DNA reads as TGTGCCTGGAGTGTTGTGGCGGGGGGGCGAGATACGCAGTATTTT. The encoded protein is CAWSVVAGGRDTQYF.

This clonotype was observed many times. The chain couples TRBV12-3 or TRBV12-4 to TRBJ1-4; 9 nucleotides align to TRBD1. Trimming removed 5 bases from V and 5 bases from J; junction bases left unmatched: 3. This CDR3 has 14 amino acids. The CDR3 protein is CASSKGQGNEKLFF. DNA of the CDR3: TGTGCCAGCAGTAAGGGACAGGGAAATGAAAAACTGTTTTTT.

The gene calls are TRBV11-2 and TRBJ2-7; 11 bases match TRBD1. Trimming at V came to 1 base and at J to 7 bases, leaving 6 bases not matched to a gene. This CDR3 is built from 15 residues. Germline V gives CDR1 SGHAT, CDR2 FQNNGV. The CDR3 is CASSLGDRGSDEQYF. The CDR3, as DNA: TGTGCCAGCAGCTTAGGGGACAGGGGGAGTGATGAGCAGTACTTC.

This clonotype has a count of ten or more. The chain combines TRBV12-3 or TRBV12-4 with TRBJ1-4; weak D call: TRBD1 (5 bases). V lost 5 bases and J lost 8, with 15 bases in between. The CDR3 runs 14 residues. Here the CDR3 DNA reads TGTGCCAGCAGTCGACAGAGGATAAGCGAAAAACTGTTTTTT. It encodes CASSRQRISEKLFF.

Ten or more counts support this clonotype. V usage is TRBV6-5 and J usage is TRBJ1-6; possible D gene TRBD1, 5 bases. The germline CDR1 and CDR2 sequences are MNHEY and SVGAGI. This CDR3 region has 16 residues. V was clipped by 3 bases and J by 7 bases, with 16 bases between them. DNA of the CDR3: TGTGCCAGCAGTTATACCCCAGGGCGCTACAATTCACCCCTCCACTTT. Encoded protein: CASSYTPGRYNSPLHF.

This clonotype was observed many times. The gene calls are TRBV5-1 and TRBJ2-5; 8 bases are a match to TRBD1. This CDR3 region has 16 residues. Trimming at V came to 0 bases and at J to 1 base, leaving 5 bases not matched to a gene. Germline CDR1 and CDR2: SGHRS and YFSETQ. Here the CDR3 reads CASSLGTGRSQETQYF. The CDR3 bases are TGCGCCAGCAGCTTGGGGACAGGGCGATCCCAAGAGACCCAGTACTTC.

This clonotype was observed many times. The rearrangement uses TRBV7-2 and TRBJ2-2; TRBD2 agrees at 7 bases. The trim removed 5 bases at V and 1 base at J, leaving 7 bases unmatched. This CDR3 is built from 16 residues. Germline loops: CDR1 SGHTA, CDR2 FQGNSA. CDR3 coding DNA: TGTGCCAGCAGCCCCCAGGCTAGCGGGAACACCGGGGAGCTGTTTTTT. It translates to CASSPQASGNTGELFF.

This clonotype was detected ten times or more. The V and J genes are TRBV4-1 and TRBJ1-2; no clear D. Germline V gives CDR1 MGHRA, CDR2 YSYEKL. The CDR3 contains 17 residues. The V and J ends lost 4 bases and 0 bases respectively, with 18 bases between them. The CDR3 sequence is CASSPQPAIYTNYGYTF. The CDR3 DNA reads as TGCGCCAGCAGCCCCCAGCCGGCGATATATACTAACTATGGCTACACCTTC.

This clonotype was observed many times. This chain uses TRBV7-2 with TRBJ2-3; no clear D. Germline-derived CDR1 and CDR2 are SGHTA and FQGNSA. CDR3 length: 12 residues. V was pared by 2 bases and J by 0 bases, with 0 bases between. CDR3 protein: CASSLSTDTQYF. The CDR3 DNA sequence: TGTGCCAGCAGCTTAAGCACAGATACGCAGTATTTT.

In this sample, this clonotype turned up a few times. This chain connects TRBV10-3 to TRBJ1-1; D is unclear. The CDR3 has 12 residues. Trimming shortened V by 9 bases and J by 1 base, and 9 bases separated the two germline ends. The V gene's germline CDR1 is ENHRY and CDR2 SYGVKD. CDR3 in amino acids: CAILTENTEAFF. In nucleotides, the CDR3 is TGTGCCATTCTAACAGAGAACACTGAAGCTTTCTTT.

As regards this clonotype: At one of its ends the junction is not consistent with the germline gene, which may arise from a read error. The J gene is TRBJ1-2, the V gene TRBV6-5, with no clear D. From germline, CDR1 is MNHEY and CDR2 SVGAGI. CDR3 size: 11 residues. CDR3 nucleotides: TGTGCCAGCAAGTCGCGCTATGGCTACGCCTTC. It codes for CASKSRYGYAF.

This clonotype was seen ten or more times. The chain links TRBV5-4 to TRBJ2-1; D remains ambiguous. V lost 4 bases and J lost 7, with 21 bases in between. Germline V gene data show CDR1 as SGHNT and CDR2 as YYREEE (reference sequence). The CDR3 has 16 amino acids. CDR3 loop: CASSPGRSPLVNEQFF. CDR3 coding DNA: TGTGCCAGCAGCCCCGGGCGATCGCCCTTGGTAAATGAGCAGTTCTTC. Full variable domain (rest looked up from reference TRBV5-4 and TRBJ2-1): ETGVTQSPTHLIKTRGQQVTLRCSSQSGHNTVSWYQQALGQGPQFIFQYYREEENGRGNFPPRFSGLQFPNYSSELNVNALELDDSALYLCASSPGRSPLVNEQFFGPGTRLTVL.

V gene TRBV7-2 combines with J gene TRBJ2-3; 9 nucleotides match TRBD2. With V trimmed by 6 bases and J by 8 bases, 9 bases remained unmatched. This CDR3 is built from 14 residues. Germline CDR1 SGHTA, CDR2 FQGNSA. The CDR3 bases are TGTGCCAGCAGGGGGACTAGCTTGGCAGGTACGCAGTATTTT. Its translation: CASRGTSLAGTQYF.

The rearrangement joins TRBV7-2 to TRBJ2-1, with D uncertain. V gave up 5 bases and J gave up 3 bases, with 20 bases separating them. The length of the CDR3 is 17 residues. Germline assignment: CDR1 SGHTA and CDR2 FQGNSA. The CDR3 sequence is CASSPLWSSDHYNEQFF. CDR3 DNA sequence: TGTGCCAGCAGCCCACTCTGGTCCAGCGACCACTACAATGAGCAGTTCTTC.

In the case of this clonotype: With a much larger clone just one base away, this may be a read error. This chain links TRBV5-4 with TRBJ2-5; D is undetermined. Germline CDR1 is SGHNT and CDR2 is YYREEE (reference sequence). The CDR3 has 15 residues. CDR3 coding DNA: TGTGCCAGCAGCTGGGCCCCGACCGGTCAAGAGGCCCAGTACTTC. Protein product: CASSWAPTGQEAQYF. The variable domain in full, completed from reference TRBV5-4 and TRBJ2-5, reads ETGVTQSPTHLIKTRGQQVTLRCSSQSGHNTVSWYQQALGQGPQFIFQYYREEENGRGNFPPRFSGLQFPNYSSELNVNALELDDSALYLCASSWAPTGQEAQYFGPGTRLLVL.

This clonotype was seen ten or more times. Being one base from a much bigger clone, this may be a read error. This chain links TRBV11-2 with TRBJ2-7; weak D call: TRBD1 (5 bases). This CDR3 is 14 amino acids long. Germline lookup yields CDR1 SGHAT and CDR2 FQNNGV. Between the trimmed V and J ends, which lost 0 bases and 5 bases, there was a span of 11 bases. CDR3 region: CASSLDFGADEQYF. The CDR3 bases are TGTGCCAGCAGCTTAGATTTTGGGGCCGACGAGCAGTACTTC.

This clonotype was seen ten or more times. The V and J genes are TRBV7-8 and TRBJ2-7, with no clear D. The ends were cut back, 1 base at V and 3 bases at J, with 10 bases in the middle. Per the germline V gene, CDR1 is SGHVS and CDR2 is FQNEAQ. The CDR3 is made up of 14 amino acids. This chain's CDR3 is CASSLVDGNYEQYF. The CDR3 region has the DNA TGTGCCAGCAGCTTAGTGGATGGGAACTACGAGCAGTACTTC.